These 18 T cell receptor beta chains originate from one sample sequenced in a study of T cell repertoires in cytomegalovirus infection. Their specific antigens are unknown. TCRdb itself ran the reads through MiXCR, one entry per CDR3 protein. This table holds hundreds of thousands of distinct CDR3 sequences, about 30% found once. The sequencing here drew on cultured PBMCs, taken from culture after CMV antigen stimulation. The receptors come from a human donor in good health (CMV status not recorded). Some clones in this sample may be carry-over from other donors' samples.

This clonotype was seen more than once but under ten times. This chain links TRBV24-1 with TRBJ2-3; TRBD2 is a possible D gene (6 bases). The CDR3 is made up of 10 amino acids. V was clipped by 9 bases and J by 6 bases, with 6 bases between them. Germline CDR1 is KGHDR and CDR2 is SFDVKD. The chain's CDR3 is CATGRDTQYF. The CDR3 DNA is TGTGCCACCGGGAGGGATACGCAGTATTTT.

In this sample, this clonotype turned up a few times. The J gene is TRBJ1-2, the V gene TRBV10-3; 9 nucleotides match TRBD1. This CDR3 is built from 14 residues. Germline loops: CDR1 ENHRY, CDR2 SYGVKD. The junction had 11 bases not matched to a gene; V was cut back by 2 bases and J by 13 bases. CDR3 coding DNA: TGTGCCATCAGTGAGCCCTCCGGGACAGGGTCTGTCACCTTC. Translation: CAISEPSGTGSVTF.

This chain joins TRBV20-1 and TRBJ1-1; D unresolved. Germline V gene sequence: CDR1 DFQATT, CDR2 SNEGSKA (reference sequence). This CDR3 region has 13 residues. V lost 3 bases, J lost 11 bases, and 19 bases lay in between. CDR3 coding DNA: TGCAGTGCTAGCTTGGAAAAAAGTTTGACGGCTTTCTTT. Protein product: CSASLEKSLTAFF.

This chain connects TRBV29-1 to TRBJ2-7; D remains ambiguous. Trimming shortened V by 4 bases and J by 1 base, and 11 bases separated the two germline ends. The CDR3 totals 13 residues. Per the germline V gene, CDR1 is SQVTM and CDR2 is ANQGSEA. CDR3: CSVVYGGSYEQYF. CDR3 sequence (DNA): TGCAGCGTTGTATACGGCGGATCCTACGAGCAGTACTTC.

The rearrangement uses TRBV7-2 and TRBJ2-3; D is unclear. Trimming stripped 5 bases from V and 1 base from J, with 16 bases between. Per the germline V gene, CDR1 is SGHTA and CDR2 is FQGNSA. The CDR3 is made up of 16 amino acids. The CDR3 region is CASSLRSADGTDTQYF. The CDR3 DNA reads TGTGCCAGCAGCCTAAGATCTGCCGACGGCACAGATACGCAGTATTTT.

J is TRBJ2-7 and V is TRBV4-1; 7 nucleotides match TRBD2. The V and J ends lost 4 bases and 6 bases, in that order; junction bases with no gene match: 12. The CDR3 extends over 15 amino acids. Germline values: CDR1 MGHRA, CDR2 YSYEKL. In nucleotides, the CDR3 is TGCGCCAGCAGCCCCCGGGAGGCTGGGGGGTTCGAGCAGTACTTC. Translating it yields CASSPREAGGFEQYF.

This clonotype was observed at least ten times. The V and J genes are TRBV7-2 and TRBJ2-1; D gene ambiguous. CDR1 and CDR2 (germline): SGHTA, FQGNSA. Trimming stripped 1 base from V and 11 bases from J, with 9 bases between. This CDR3 has 12 amino acids. The CDR3 sequence: CASSLDIGQQFF. CDR3 DNA: TGTGCCAGCAGCTTAGATATCGGACAGCAGTTCTTC.

The chain carries TRBV27 and TRBJ1-6; TRBD1 matches 7 bases. Germline trimming cut 4 bases from V and 7 bases from J; bases unmatched to any gene: 10. CDR3 length: 16 amino acids. From germline, CDR1 is MNHEY and CDR2 SMNVEV (reference sequence). CDR3 coding DNA: TGTGCCAGCAGTTCACCGCGGACAGGTCGAAATTCACCCCTCCACTTT. Amino acids: CASSSPRTGRNSPLHF.

This chain connects TRBV6-1 to TRBJ1-5, with a weak D call TRBD1 (5 bases). Trimming took 7 bases from V and 3 from J, leaving 10 bases between them. Germline V gives CDR1 MNHNS, CDR2 SASEGT. CDR3 length equals 13 residues. The CDR3 spells CASITGFNQPQHF. The CDR3 coding sequence is TGTGCCAGCATAACAGGTTTCAATCAGCCCCAGCATTTT.

This clonotype showed up many times. V gene TRBV7-8 combines with J gene TRBJ1-2, with D uncertain. This CDR3 spans 13 amino acids. V was pared by 1 base and J by 6 bases, with 9 bases between. Per the germline V gene, CDR1 is SGHVS and CDR2 is FQNEAQ. The CDR3 is CASSLEHWNGYTF. DNA of the CDR3: TGTGCCAGCAGCTTAGAACACTGGAATGGCTACACCTTC.

In its sample, this clonotype was seen a few times. The chain recombines TRBV2 with TRBJ2-1; no clear D gene. Germline V gene sequence: CDR1 SNHLY, CDR2 FYNNEI. This CDR3 spans 16 amino acids. Trimming stripped 6 bases from V and 8 bases from J, with 23 bases between. DNA for the CDR3: TGTGCCAGCAGGAGTTCAATGCCCGGCGGCTCGGATGAGCAGTTCTTC. Translated: CASRSSMPGGSDEQFF.

This clonotype was found a few times. The chain links TRBV27 to TRBJ1-1, with 9 positions matching TRBD1. Germline values: CDR1 MNHEY, CDR2 SMNVEV (reference sequence). With V trimmed by 5 bases and J by 0 bases, 4 bases remained unmatched. The CDR3 spans 15 residues. The CDR3 nucleotides read TGTGCCAGCAGTCTACGGACAGGGGTGAACACTGAAGCTTTCTTT. Translation gives CASSLRTGVNTEAFF.

In this sample, this clonotype turned up a few times. This sequence joins TRBV18 and TRBJ2-3; the match to TRBD1 covers 7 bases. Trimming cost V 5 bases and J 1 base; bases outside gene matches: 6. Germline CDR1 KGHSH, CDR2 LQKENI. The CDR3 runs to 15 residues. The CDR3 coding sequence is TGTGCCAGCTCAACCCGACAGGGTGGCACAGATACGCAGTATTTT. Protein sequence: CASSTRQGGTDTQYF.

The chain joins TRBV2 to TRBJ2-1; the match to TRBD2 covers 8 bases. The CDR3 contains 14 residues. The junction had 4 bases not matched to a gene; V was cut back by 1 base and J by 8 bases. Germline V CDR1 and CDR2: SNHLY, FYNNEI. CDR3: CASSEGTSSHEQFF. CDR3 coding DNA: TGTGCCAGCAGTGAAGGGACTAGCTCGCATGAGCAGTTCTTC.

The chain uses TRBV7-9 and TRBJ2-4; D gene ambiguous. The germline CDR1 and CDR2 sequences are SEHNR and FQNEAQ (reference sequence). This CDR3 contains 15 residues. Trimming shortened V by 1 base and J by 0 bases, and 7 bases separated the two germline ends. This chain's CDR3 is CASSLGDLAKNIQYF. CDR3 DNA: TGTGCCAGCAGCTTAGGGGATTTAGCCAAAAACATTCAGTACTTC.

This clonotype was recorded at least ten times. The V gene is TRBV7-2, the J gene TRBJ2-3, with a weak D call TRBD2 (5 bases). The CDR3 runs to 14 residues. V gave up 5 bases and J gave up 4 bases, with 13 bases separating them. The germline V gene encodes CDR1 SGHTA and CDR2 FQGNSA. DNA for the CDR3: TGTGCCAGCAGCCTGGACTGGTTGGCAGATACGCAGTATTTT. The encoded protein is CASSLDWLADTQYF.

The chain uses TRBV6-1 and TRBJ2-3; 7 positions agree with TRBD2. This CDR3 contains 14 residues. The ends lost 5 bases at V and 4 bases at J; junction bases unmatched: 6. Germline CDR1 reads MNHNS; CDR2 reads SASEGT. The CDR3, as DNA: TGTGCCAGCAGTCTCCGGACTAGTTCAGATACGCAGTATTTT. It specifies CASSLRTSSDTQYF.

V gene TRBV7-2 combines with J gene TRBJ2-7; the D gene is possibly TRBD2 (6 bases). V gave up 1 base and J gave up 4 bases, with 11 bases separating them. Germline CDR1 is SGHTA and CDR2 is FQGNSA. The CDR3 spans 14 residues. CDR3 bases: TGTGCCAGCAGCTTAGTCCCTGGACTATACGAGCAGTACTTC. Translated: CASSLVPGLYEQYF.